The T cell receptor beta chain under discussion was sequenced for a study of shared clonotypes between healthy human individuals (dated by TCRdb to the early 2020s). About the full investigation: A couple of women and a few men aged 18 to 49 years were included in the cohort. To increase sequencing depth and limit assay-specific biases, TCR repertoire library preparation and sequencing were carried out by different laboratories using diverse techniques. Each donor's leukapheresis produced roughly between roughly 0.85 and 9 billion PBMCs. Per donor, three plates each were used for CD4 naive and CD4 memory, two for CD8 naive, and one for CD8 memory. To estimate repertoire size and how much clonotype sharing occurs between individuals, the study deeply sequenced the blood TCR repertoires of about five healthy adults. What the authors observed across the whole study: Sampling was limited to blood, and TCR repertoires in tissue likely differ from TCR repertoires in blood. Incomplete sequencing was indicated by rarefaction of sorted-subset datasets, despite the large sequencing depth. Compared with non-shared clonotypes, clonotypes shared by all four sorted-subset donors had higher generation probabilities. Larger estimated clonotype richness was generally found for naive subsets than for memory subsets. Based on pairwise subsampling, the degree of clonotype sharing among donors was expected to be affected by sequencing depth. Across several donors, roughly 5.1% of naive CD4, approximately 3.6% of naive CD8, about 2% of memory CD4, and approximately 0.4% of memory CD8 clonotypes were shared. The small number of donors limited the genetic and exposure-history diversity represented.

About this clone: Its antigen is not yet known. No much larger clone is present one base from it, and per-base qualities are unavailable.

The donors were healthy, HIV-negative adults who had no recently reported acute infections or vaccinations. All donors were Caucasian adults living in Nashville, Tennessee, USA. CD4+ T cells were enriched by magnetic negative selection, after which naive cells were positively selected on CD45RA and the negative fraction was taken as the memory subset. Blood was obtained by leukapheresis, after which PBMCs were separated by Ficoll-Histopaque density gradient centrifugation and cryopreserved in liquid nitrogen vapor phase. Purity and quantity of every magnetically sorted T cell population were checked by analytical flow cytometry. Genomic DNA was isolated from every sorted fraction and measured by UV absorbance on a Nanodrop 2000c. TCR CDR3 regions were amplified from genomic DNA by multiplex PCR using the deep immunoSEQ assay. Extracted genomic DNA from each cell subset was spread evenly across all wells of several immunoSEQ 96-well plates, with each plate serving as a replicate. For sorted subsets, 200 to 250 ng of genomic DNA, equivalent to roughly 30,000 T cell genomes, went into each replicate PCR. Purified libraries were measured with a Qubit 3.0 fluorometer, size-checked on a Bioanalyzer 2100, and measured again with the KAPA Library Quantification kit. A separate single-read 150-cycle Illumina NextSeq 550 flow cell was used to sequence each immunoSEQ 96-well plate. Per the source publication's procedure: Because the immunoSEQ output held only junctional sequences and lacked quality scores, the filtering could not match the filtering applied to full-length reads. To assign V/J genes and CDR3, sequences were annotated using PyIR, a Python wrapper for IgBLAST v1.9, with IMGT germline references. Any read was removed if the V/J assignment was weak (E-value above 1e-6), the CDR3 was missing, or the read contained stop codons, out-of-frame junctions, or ambiguous translated residues. V3J clonotypes were defined by identical inferred V gene, J gene, and CDR3 amino acid sequence. Percentage overlap between repertoires was calculated by dividing the number of shared unique clonotypes by the size of the smaller repertoire. Three approaches were used to assess repertoire richness: RTK rarefaction, the Chao1 estimator, and Recon v2.1 estimates of unobserved clonotypes. Generation probabilities were computed with OLGA for all TCRbeta clonotypes obtained by the gDNA method from four donors. TCRdb's version of the immuneACCESS table is confined to in-frame rearrangements and falls short of the full clone set. An unresolved V gene accounts for under half of the shortfall where checked; the remainder is of unknown origin. For V, J and clone size, that table is used; D and trimming come from the DNA. The sample profile shows some 2 million clones; about 95% of them were found once. The biggest ten clones account for more than 0.1% of the sample.

Measured from the cysteine to the phenylalanine, the CDR3 is 15 residues long. The entry retains the CDR3 DNA only, 45 bases that are in frame from base 1. In the germline V gene, CDR1 corresponds to MGHDK and CDR2 to SYGVNS. V lost 3 bases and J lost 5 bases, and the count of bases not matched to a germline gene is 5. This TCR came from a young man in good health. In this chain, TRBV25-1 is recombined with TRBJ2-1, and TRBD1 aligns with 9 junction nucleotides. The source material was naive CD4+ T cells sorted from blood. The label giving this sample's cell subset or site can be read as: CD45RA+ positively selected. The CDR3 is CASSDHGTGNNEQFF. The base sequence is TGTGCCAGCAGTGACCACGGGACAGGGAACAATGAGCAGTTCTTC.